The present entry profiles one T cell receptor beta chain with its context. In germline, CDR1 is LGHDT, CDR2 YNNKEL (reference sequence). The trim removed 5 bases at V and 1 base at J, leaving 3 bases unmatched. This CDR3 spans 15 amino acids. This sample was included in a study of blood T cell repertoires in COVID-19. TCRdb keeps only in-frame clones here, not all; method: immunoSEQ multiplex PCR. The top ten hold around 0.63% of the sample, which has about 190,000 clones, nearly 90% seen once. The V call is TRBV3-1 (or the pseudogene TRBV3-2), the J call TRBJ2-5; 11 bases agree with TRBD2. Sequenced material: peripheral blood. This sequence was found in a man aged 50-60 years with acute or convalescent COVID-19. CDR3 in DNA: TGTGCCAGCAGCTACCTAGCGGGGGGCCAAGAGACCCAGTACTTC. This sequence encodes CASSYLAGGQETQYF.